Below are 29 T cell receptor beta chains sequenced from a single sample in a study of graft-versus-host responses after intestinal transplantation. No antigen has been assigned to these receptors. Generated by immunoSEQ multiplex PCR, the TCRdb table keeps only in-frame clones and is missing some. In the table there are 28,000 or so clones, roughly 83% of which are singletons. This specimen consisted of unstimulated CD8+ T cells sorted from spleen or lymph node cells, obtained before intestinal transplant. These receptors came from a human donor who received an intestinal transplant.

Here the CDR3 DNA reads TGTGCCAGCAGCCGGGGCCCGGGACAGTACTACGAGCAGTACTTC. Encoded protein: CASSRGPGQYYEQYF. This chain joins TRBV11-2 and TRBJ2-7; 7 bases map to TRBD1. Germline V gene lookup returns CDR1 SGHAT and CDR2 FQNNGV. The V gene end was trimmed by 5 bases and the J gene end by 3 bases; junction bases not matched to a gene: 10. The CDR3 has 15 residues.

DNA for the CDR3: TGTGCCAGCAGCCCAACCCGGAGCGTTGAGCAGTTCTTC. This encodes CASSPTRSVEQFF. The rearrangement joins TRBV27 to TRBJ2-1; D unclear. CDR3 size: 13 residues. Trimming left V 6 bases short and J 9 bases short, with 15 bases between. The germline CDR1 and CDR2 sequences are MNHEY and SMNVEV (reference sequence).

The CDR3 DNA follows: TGTGCCGGCCAGACTTCAGGGACTAACTATGGCTACACCTTC. This translates into CAGQTSGTNYGYTF. The chain combines TRBV7-9 with TRBJ1-2; tentatively, D is TRBD1 (5 bases). Germline V gene lookup returns CDR1 SEHNR and CDR2 FQNEAQ (reference sequence). The CDR3 is 14 amino acids. The germline V and J ends were trimmed by 11 bases and 0 bases, with 16 bases remaining between them.

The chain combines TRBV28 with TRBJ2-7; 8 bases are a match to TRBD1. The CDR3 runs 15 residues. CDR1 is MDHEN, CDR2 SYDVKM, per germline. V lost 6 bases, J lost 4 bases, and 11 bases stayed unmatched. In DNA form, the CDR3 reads TGTGCCAGCAGAGCCAGACAGGGGTCCTTTTACGAGCAGTACTTC. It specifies CASRARQGSFYEQYF.

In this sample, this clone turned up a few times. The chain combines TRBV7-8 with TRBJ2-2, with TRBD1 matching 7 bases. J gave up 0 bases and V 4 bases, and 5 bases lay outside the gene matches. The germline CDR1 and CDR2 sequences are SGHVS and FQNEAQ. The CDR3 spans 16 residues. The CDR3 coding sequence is TGTGCCAGCAGCTCTAGGGGGACAGCGAACACCGGGGAGCTGTTTTTT. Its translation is CASSSRGTANTGELFF.

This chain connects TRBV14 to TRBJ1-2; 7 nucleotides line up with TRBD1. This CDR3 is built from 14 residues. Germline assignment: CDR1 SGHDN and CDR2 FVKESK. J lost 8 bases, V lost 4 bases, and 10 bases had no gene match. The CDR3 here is CASSRTGEGWGYTF. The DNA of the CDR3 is TGTGCCAGCAGCCGAACAGGGGAAGGCTGGGGCTACACCTTC.

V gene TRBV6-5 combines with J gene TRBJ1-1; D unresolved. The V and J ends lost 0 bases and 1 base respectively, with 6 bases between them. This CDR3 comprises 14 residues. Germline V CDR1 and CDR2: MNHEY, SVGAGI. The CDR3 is CASSYSEGNTEAFF. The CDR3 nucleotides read TGTGCCAGCAGTTACTCGGAGGGGAACACTGAAGCTTTCTTT.

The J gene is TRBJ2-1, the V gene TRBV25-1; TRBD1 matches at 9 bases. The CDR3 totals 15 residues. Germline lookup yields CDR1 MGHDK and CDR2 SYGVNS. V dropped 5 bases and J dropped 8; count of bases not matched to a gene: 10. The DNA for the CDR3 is TGTGCCAGCAGTACTCCGGGACAGGGCTTGGATGAGCAGTTCTTC. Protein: CASSTPGQGLDEQFF.

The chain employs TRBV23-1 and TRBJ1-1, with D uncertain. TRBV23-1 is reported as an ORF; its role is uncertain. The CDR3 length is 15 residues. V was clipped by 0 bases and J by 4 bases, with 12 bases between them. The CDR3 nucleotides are TGCGCCAGCAGTCAATCGCTAATCGGGTGCACTGAAGCTTTCTTT. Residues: CASSQSLIGCTEAFF.

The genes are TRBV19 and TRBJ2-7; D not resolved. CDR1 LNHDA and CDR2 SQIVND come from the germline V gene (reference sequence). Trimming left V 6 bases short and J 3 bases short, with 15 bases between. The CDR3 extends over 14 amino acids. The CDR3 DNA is TGTGCCAGTAGCGTAAGTAACATGATCTACGAGCAGTACTTC. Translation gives CASSVSNMIYEQYF. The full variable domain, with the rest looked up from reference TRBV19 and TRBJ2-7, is DGGITQSPKYLFRKEGQNVTLSCEQNLNHDAMYWYRQDPGQGLRLIYYSQIVNDFQKGDIAEGYSVSREKKESFPLTVTSAQKNPTAFYLCASSVSNMIYEQYFGPGTRLTVT.

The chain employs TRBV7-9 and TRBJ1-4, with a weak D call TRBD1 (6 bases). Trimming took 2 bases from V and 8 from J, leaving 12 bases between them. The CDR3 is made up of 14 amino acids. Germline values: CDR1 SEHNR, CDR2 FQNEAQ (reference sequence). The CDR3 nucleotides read TGTGCCAGCAGCTTACAGGGGCGAAAGGAAAAACTGTTTTTT. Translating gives CASSLQGRKEKLFF.

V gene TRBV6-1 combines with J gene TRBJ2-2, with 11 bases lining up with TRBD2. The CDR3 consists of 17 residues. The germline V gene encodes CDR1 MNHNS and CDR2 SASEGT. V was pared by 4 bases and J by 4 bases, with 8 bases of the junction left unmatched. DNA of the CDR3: TGTGCCAGCAGTGCTAGCGGGGGGAAACTCGGCACCGGGGAGCTGTTTTTT. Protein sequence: CASSASGGKLGTGELFF.

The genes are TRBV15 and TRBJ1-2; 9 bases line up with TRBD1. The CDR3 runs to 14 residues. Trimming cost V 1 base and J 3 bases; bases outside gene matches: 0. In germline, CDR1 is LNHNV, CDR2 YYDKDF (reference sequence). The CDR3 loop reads CATSRGQGDYGYTF. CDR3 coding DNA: TGTGCCACCAGCAGAGGACAGGGGGACTATGGCTACACCTTC.

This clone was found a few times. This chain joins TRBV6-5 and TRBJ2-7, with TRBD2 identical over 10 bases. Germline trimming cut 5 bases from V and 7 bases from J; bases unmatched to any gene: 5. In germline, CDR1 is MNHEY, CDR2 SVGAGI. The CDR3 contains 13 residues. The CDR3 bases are TGTGCCAGCAGTGTAGCGGGAGGATGGGAGCAGTACTTC. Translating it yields CASSVAGGWEQYF.

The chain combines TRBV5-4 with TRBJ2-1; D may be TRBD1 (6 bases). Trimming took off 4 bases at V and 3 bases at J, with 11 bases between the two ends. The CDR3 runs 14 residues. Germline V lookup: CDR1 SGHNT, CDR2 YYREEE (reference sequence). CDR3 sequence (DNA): TGTGCCAGCAGCCTCGGACAGATCTACAATGAGCAGTTCTTC. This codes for CASSLGQIYNEQFF.

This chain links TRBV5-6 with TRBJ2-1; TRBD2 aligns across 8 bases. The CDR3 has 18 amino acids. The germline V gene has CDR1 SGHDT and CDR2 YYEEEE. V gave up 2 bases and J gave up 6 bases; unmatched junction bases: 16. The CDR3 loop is CASSFSLGSGTGTNEQFF. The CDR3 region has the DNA TGTGCCAGCAGCTTCTCTCTAGGTAGCGGGACGGGCACCAATGAGCAGTTCTTC.

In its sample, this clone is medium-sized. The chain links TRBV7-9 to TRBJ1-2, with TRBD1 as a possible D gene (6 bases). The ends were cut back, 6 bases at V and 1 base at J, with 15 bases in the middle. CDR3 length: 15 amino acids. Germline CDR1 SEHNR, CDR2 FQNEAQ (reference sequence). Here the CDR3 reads CASSPREGGNYGYTF. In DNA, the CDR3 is TGTGCCAGCAGTCCCCGGGAGGGGGGTAACTATGGCTACACCTTC.

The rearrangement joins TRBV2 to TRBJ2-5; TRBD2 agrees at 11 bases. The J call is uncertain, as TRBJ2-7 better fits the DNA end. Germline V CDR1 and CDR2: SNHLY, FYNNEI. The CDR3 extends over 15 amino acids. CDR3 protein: CASSRLAGTPYEQYF. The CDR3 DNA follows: TGTGCCAGCAGTCGACTAGCGGGGACCCCCTACGAGCAGTACTTC.

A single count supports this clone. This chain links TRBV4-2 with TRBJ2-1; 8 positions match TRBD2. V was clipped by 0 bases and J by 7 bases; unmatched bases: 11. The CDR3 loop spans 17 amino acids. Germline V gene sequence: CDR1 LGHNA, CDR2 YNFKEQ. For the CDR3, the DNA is TGTGCCAGCAGCCAAGATCAAGAGCGGGAGACGTGGAATGAGCAGTTCTTC. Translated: CASSQDQERETWNEQFF.

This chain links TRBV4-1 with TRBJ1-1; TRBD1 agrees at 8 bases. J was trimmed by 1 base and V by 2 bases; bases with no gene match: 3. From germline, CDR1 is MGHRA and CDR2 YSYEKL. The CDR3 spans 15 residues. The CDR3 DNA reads TGCGCCAGCAGCCAACAGGGGGCCGGGAACACTGAAGCTTTCTTT. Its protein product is CASSQQGAGNTEAFF.

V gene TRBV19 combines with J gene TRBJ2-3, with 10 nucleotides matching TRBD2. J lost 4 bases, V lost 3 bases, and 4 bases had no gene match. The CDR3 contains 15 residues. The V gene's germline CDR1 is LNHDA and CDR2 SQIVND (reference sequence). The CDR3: CASSMASGGADTQYF. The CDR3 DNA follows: TGTGCCAGTAGTATGGCTAGCGGGGGCGCAGATACGCAGTATTTT.

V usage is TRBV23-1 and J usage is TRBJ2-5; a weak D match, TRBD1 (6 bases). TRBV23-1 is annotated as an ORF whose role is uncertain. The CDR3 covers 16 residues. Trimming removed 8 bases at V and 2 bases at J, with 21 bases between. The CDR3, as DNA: TGCGCCAGCGGCCACAGGACAGTAAGCCTACAAGAGACCCAGTACTTC. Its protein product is CASGHRTVSLQETQYF.

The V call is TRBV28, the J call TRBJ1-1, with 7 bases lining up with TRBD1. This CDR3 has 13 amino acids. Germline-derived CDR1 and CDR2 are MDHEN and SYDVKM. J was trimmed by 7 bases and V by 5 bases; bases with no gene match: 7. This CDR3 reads CASSLQGNIEAFF. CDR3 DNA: TGTGCCAGCAGTCTACAGGGGAATATTGAAGCTTTCTTT. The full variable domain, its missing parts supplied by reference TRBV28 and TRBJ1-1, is DVKVTQSSRYLVKRTGEKVFLECVQDMDHENMFWYRQDPGLGLRLIYFSYDVKMKEKGDIPEGYSVSREKKERFSLILESASTNQTSMYLCASSLQGNIEAFFGQGTRLTVV.

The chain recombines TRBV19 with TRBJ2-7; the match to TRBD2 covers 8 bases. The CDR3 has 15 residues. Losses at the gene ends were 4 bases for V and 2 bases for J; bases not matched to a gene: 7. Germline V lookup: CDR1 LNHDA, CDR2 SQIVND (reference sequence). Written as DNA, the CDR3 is TGTGCCAGTAGTAGTGAGCGGGAGCCCCCCTACGAGCAGTACTTC. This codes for CASSSEREPPYEQYF.

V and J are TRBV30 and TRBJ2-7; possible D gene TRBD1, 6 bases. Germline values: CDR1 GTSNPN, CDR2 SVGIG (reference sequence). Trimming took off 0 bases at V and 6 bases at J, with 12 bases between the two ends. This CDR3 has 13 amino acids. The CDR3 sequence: CAWSVVGGTEQYF. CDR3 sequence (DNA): TGTGCCTGGAGTGTAGTAGGGGGTACCGAGCAGTACTTC.

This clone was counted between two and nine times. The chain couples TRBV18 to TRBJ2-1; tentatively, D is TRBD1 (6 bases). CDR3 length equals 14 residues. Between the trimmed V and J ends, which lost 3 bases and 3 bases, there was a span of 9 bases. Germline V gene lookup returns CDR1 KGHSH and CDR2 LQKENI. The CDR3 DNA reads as TGTGCCAGCTCACCCGGACAGAACTACAATGAGCAGTTCTTC. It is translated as CASSPGQNYNEQFF.

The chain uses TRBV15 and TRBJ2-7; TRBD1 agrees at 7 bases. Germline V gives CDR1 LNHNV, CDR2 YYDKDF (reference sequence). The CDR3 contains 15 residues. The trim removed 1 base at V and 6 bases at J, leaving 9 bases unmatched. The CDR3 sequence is CATSRAGTANREQYF. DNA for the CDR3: TGTGCCACCAGCAGAGCTGGGACAGCCAACCGCGAGCAGTACTTC.

Written as DNA, the CDR3 is TGCGCCAGCAGCCAAGGGCCAGGTGCGGGCTACGAGCAGTACTTC. Amino acid sequence: CASSQGPGAGYEQYF. This chain joins TRBV4-1 and TRBJ2-7; D is possibly TRBD2 (5 bases). Germline values: CDR1 MGHRA, CDR2 YSYEKL. V lost 1 base and J 3 bases, leaving 13 bases between the germline ends. The CDR3 contains 15 residues.

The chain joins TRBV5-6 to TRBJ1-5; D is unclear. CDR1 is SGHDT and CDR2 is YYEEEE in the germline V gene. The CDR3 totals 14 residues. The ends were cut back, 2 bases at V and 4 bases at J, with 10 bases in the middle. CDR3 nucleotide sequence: TGTGCCAGCAGCTTCAGCGGGGAGAATCAGCCCCAGCATTTT. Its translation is CASSFSGENQPQHF.